This T cell receptor beta chain was observed in a study of blood T cells in healthy people across ages. Notes on the study in general: Observed TCR beta diversity per million T cells went down as age went up. This fall followed a roughly linear course with age. The authors considered diversity estimates from one million T cells to be underestimates.

The germline V gene has CDR1 LGHNA and CDR2 YNFKEQ. The V end lost 0 bases, the J end lost 1 base, and 10 bases lay between the germline ends. The CDR3 length is 16 residues. This clonotype has at least ten counts. Its antigen remains unidentified. Every donor provided ten milliliters of peripheral blood. Then a second PCR, running about 7 to 11 cycles, was carried out with a sample-barcoded 5' primer and a J-beta primer mix. A 12-random-nucleotide template-switch adaptor tagged each cDNA molecule. A single record per CDR3 protein comes from TCRdb applying MiXCR to the 5' RACE reads. Of roughly 900,000 distinct CDR3 sequences in the sample, under 35% were seen once.

This sequence was found in a woman of 80 years or more in good health. This chain connects TRBV4-2 to TRBJ2-1; D is possibly TRBD2 (7 bases). The source material was blood. The CDR3 DNA is TGTGCCAGCAGCCAAGAGGGGGGGCAGTCCTACAATGAGCAGTTCTTC. It translates to CASSQEGGQSYNEQFF.